This record looks at one T cell receptor beta chain sequence and its context. At one end, the junction sequence differs from germline, possibly due to a read error. The data belong to a study of T cell changes during pregnancy in multiple sclerosis. The CDR3 loop spans 16 amino acids. Germline loops: CDR1 SGHAT, CDR2 FQNNGV. Sequencing used immunoSEQ multiplex PCR; TCRdb keeps in-frame clones, though not all of them. The sample consists of about 84,000 clones, 90% to 95% of them appearing once. The chain recombines TRBV11-2 with TRBJ2-1; perhaps TRBD2 as D (6 bases). The TCR sequence derives from a female donor in good health, enrolled as a control in a pregnancy study. Sequenced here: peripheral blood, sampled in the second trimester of pregnancy. CDR3 in amino acids: CASTLTGRSSYNEQFF. As DNA, the CDR3 is TGTGCCAGCACCTTAACGGGGAGGAGCTCCTACAATGAGCAGTTCTTC.